Shown below are 10 T cell receptor beta chains from a single sample sequenced in a study of blood T cell repertoires in COVID-19. TCRdb keeps only in-frame clones here, not all; method: immunoSEQ multiplex PCR. Counted here are more than 110,000 clones, 70% to 80% occurring once; the ten biggest clones make up approximately 9%. The source material was peripheral blood. All receptors derive from a woman aged 45 to 65 with active or convalescent COVID-19.

This chain links TRBV28 with TRBJ1-4, with 10 nucleotides matching TRBD1. The V gene end was trimmed by 6 bases and the J gene end by 6 bases; junction bases not matched to a gene: 19. This CDR3 region has 19 residues. Germline V gene data show CDR1 as MDHEN and CDR2 as SYDVKM. The CDR3 sequence is CASRSDPGQGPWVDEKLFF. DNA of the CDR3: TGTGCCAGCAGAAGTGATCCGGGACAGGGGCCCTGGGTAGATGAAAAACTGTTTTTT.

V is TRBV5-4 and J is TRBJ2-7; TRBD2 aligns across 11 bases. This CDR3 region has 16 residues. Germline V gene data show CDR1 as SGHNT and CDR2 as YYREEE (reference sequence). With V trimmed by 3 bases and J by 3 bases, 8 bases remained unmatched. CDR3 sequence: CASSWATSGKGYEQYF. The CDR3 DNA is TGTGCCAGCAGCTGGGCGACTAGCGGGAAGGGCTACGAGCAGTACTTC.

This clone was counted at least ten times. The V call is TRBV5-1, the J call TRBJ2-1; 14 bases align to TRBD2. The CDR3 runs to 19 residues. Germline-derived CDR1 and CDR2 are SGHRS and YFSETQ. The V gene end was trimmed by 4 bases and the J gene end by 8 bases; junction bases not matched to a gene: 17. Here the CDR3 reads CASSPEGYGTSGRYHEQFF. The CDR3 DNA reads as TGCGCCAGCAGCCCGGAGGGATATGGGACTAGCGGGAGATATCATGAGCAGTTCTTC.

The chain recombines TRBV7-2 with TRBJ2-1, with 7 bases that match TRBD2. Trimming cost V 5 bases and J 10 bases; bases outside gene matches: 11. The CDR3 sequence is 14 residues long. Per germline, CDR1 SGHTA and CDR2 FQGNSA. Here the CDR3 DNA reads TGTGCCAGCAGCCGGGGAGCGGGGCTCGGAGAGCAGTTCTTC. It is translated as CASSRGAGLGEQFF.

The chain joins TRBV11-2 to TRBJ1-4; D remains unclear. Per germline, CDR1 SGHAT and CDR2 FQNNGV. V was clipped by 7 bases and J by 7 bases, with 16 bases between them. CDR3 size: 14 residues. The CDR3 is CASTPDLAFEKLFF. CDR3 DNA sequence: TGTGCCAGCACCCCGGACCTAGCTTTTGAAAAACTGTTTTTT.

V gene TRBV19 combines with J gene TRBJ2-7; 7 positions match TRBD1. CDR1 and CDR2 (germline): LNHDA, SQIVND (reference sequence). The length of the CDR3 is 16 residues. V lost 6 bases, J lost 0 bases, and 11 bases stayed unmatched. This CDR3 is CASSPRGAGGSYEQYF. CDR3 DNA sequence: TGTGCCAGTAGCCCGAGAGGTGCAGGGGGCTCCTACGAGCAGTACTTC.

The V and J genes are TRBV7-9 and TRBJ2-5; a possible D gene is TRBD2 (6 bases). CDR3 length: 14 amino acids. V lost 2 bases and J 2 bases, leaving 9 bases between the germline ends. Germline V lookup: CDR1 SEHNR, CDR2 FQNEAQ (reference sequence). The CDR3 sequence is CASSLTAGQETQYF. The CDR3 coding sequence is TGTGCCAGCAGCTTAACAGCGGGTCAAGAGACCCAGTACTTC. The full variable domain, rest sourced from reference TRBV7-9 and TRBJ2-5, is DTGVSQNPRHKITKRGQNVTFRCDPISEHNRLYWYRQTLGQGPEFLTYFQNEAQLEKSRLLSDRFSAERPKGSFSTLEIQRTEQGDSAMYLCASSLTAGQETQYFGPGTRLLVL.

The V gene is TRBV7-6, the J gene TRBJ2-1; 10 nucleotides agree with TRBD2. The CDR3 covers 16 residues. The germline gives CDR1 SGHVS, CDR2 FNYEAQ. Trimming took 5 bases from V and 4 from J; bases not matched to a gene: 8. CDR3 amino acids: CASSALAGAGYNEQFF. CDR3 coding DNA: TGTGCCAGCAGCGCCCTAGCGGGGGCTGGATACAATGAGCAGTTCTTC.

The chain uses TRBV7-2 and TRBJ2-1; possibly TRBD2 for D (5 bases). The length of the CDR3 is 16 residues. The germline V gene encodes CDR1 SGHTA and CDR2 FQGNSA. The V end lost 7 bases, the J end lost 6 bases, and 22 bases lay between the germline ends. The CDR3 loop reads CASTSPGGVAGNEQFF. The CDR3 DNA reads TGTGCCAGCACCTCCCCGGGTGGGGTGGCGGGCAATGAGCAGTTCTTC. Together with reference TRBV7-2 and TRBJ2-1, the CDR3 gives the full variable domain: GAGVSQSPSNKVTEKGKDVELRCDPISGHTALYWYRQSLGQGLEFLIYFQGNSAPDKSGLPSDRFSAERTGGSVSTLTIQRTQQEDSAVYLCASTSPGGVAGNEQFFGPGTRLTVL.

In regard to this clone: Other nucleotide sequences in the sample specify the same CDR3. The chain has TRBV15 and TRBJ2-2; 11 nucleotides align to TRBD1. The CDR3 loop spans 16 amino acids. V was clipped by 5 bases and J by 6 bases; unmatched bases: 8. Germline assignment: CDR1 LNHNV and CDR2 YYDKDF (reference sequence). CDR3 sequence reads: CATSLWGQGGAGELFF. CDR3 bases: TGTGCCACCAGCCTATGGGGACAGGGGGGGGCCGGGGAGCTGTTTTTT.